Below, 18 T cell receptor beta chains from the same sample are listed, as sequenced in a study of blood T cells in healthy people across ages. PCR was performed a second time for about 7 to 12 cycles using a sample-barcoded 5' primer and a J-beta primer mix. MiXCR, applied by TCRdb to the 5' RACE reads, yields one record per CDR3 protein. The table lists 500,000 to 650,000 distinct CDR3 sequences, roughly a quarter of them singletons. These data also formed part of another study, on T cells of mothers and their children.

The sample taken for sequencing was blood. The receptors were sampled from a boy aged 2-9 years in good health.

In its sample, this clonotype was seen a few times. The gene calls are TRBV4-3 and TRBJ2-7; tentative D call: TRBD2 (5 bases). Germline V gene sequence: CDR1 LGHNA, CDR2 YSLEER. The V end lost 0 bases, the J end lost 0 bases, and 9 bases lay between the germline ends. The CDR3 totals 15 residues. The CDR3 is CASSQDTGSSYEQYF. The DNA of the CDR3 is TGCGCCAGCAGCCAAGATACGGGGTCCTCCTACGAGCAGTACTTC.

CDR3 sequence: CASSARLVTDTQYF. The CDR3 nucleotides are TGTGCCAGCAGCGCAAGACTAGTTACAGATACGCAGTATTTT. J is TRBJ2-3 and V is TRBV27; maybe TRBD2 (6 bases). CDR1 is MNHEY and CDR2 is SMNVEV in the germline V gene (reference sequence). The V end lost 6 bases, the J end lost 3 bases, and 13 bases lay between the germline ends. This CDR3 is 14 amino acids long.

This clonotype occurred a few times. The genes are TRBV6-5 and TRBJ2-5; D tentatively fits TRBD1 or TRBD2 (6 bases each). In germline, CDR1 is MNHEY, CDR2 SVGAGI. The CDR3 has 17 amino acids. V lost 0 bases and J lost 10, with 24 bases in between. CDR3 sequence: CASSYSMGRGRGEVQYF. DNA for the CDR3: TGTGCCAGCAGTTACTCAATGGGACGGGGGCGCGGAGAGGTCCAGTACTTC.

This rearrangement joins TRBV29-1 to TRBJ2-3; TRBD1 matches 9 bases. Germline assignment: CDR1 SQVTM and CDR2 ANQGSEA. This CDR3 has 16 amino acids. Trimming removed 5 bases from V and 0 bases from J; junction bases left unmatched: 9. The CDR3 sequence is CSVPRWTGASTDTQYF. The CDR3 nucleotides read TGCAGCGTTCCCCGATGGACAGGGGCTAGCACAGATACGCAGTATTTT.

This clonotype was found a few times. The chain combines TRBV7-2 with TRBJ2-7; D perhaps matches TRBD1 (6 bases). From germline, CDR1 is SGHTA and CDR2 FQGNSA. V lost 1 base to trimming and J lost 4 bases, with 14 bases between them. The CDR3 spans 15 residues. CDR3: CASSLGLVQGYEQYF. DNA of the CDR3: TGTGCCAGCAGCTTAGGTCTGGTGCAGGGGTACGAGCAGTACTTC.

This clonotype was seen only a few times. The rearrangement links TRBV25-1 to TRBJ2-5, with TRBD1 matching over 7 bases. This CDR3 is built from 14 residues. CDR1 and CDR2 (germline): MGHDK, SYGVNS. Trimming cost V 7 bases and J 5 bases; bases outside gene matches: 10. Here the CDR3 DNA reads TGTGCCAGCAAGGGGGCCTTGAGGGGGGAGACCCAGTACTTC. Translation gives CASKGALRGETQYF.

This clonotype has more than one count but fewer than ten. The CDR3 loop reads CATTASGNTIYF. For the CDR3, the DNA is TGTGCCACAACTGCCTCTGGAAACACCATATATTTT. V usage is TRBV15 and J usage is TRBJ1-3; D is unclear. The CDR3 length is 12 residues. Germline V gene lookup returns CDR1 LNHNV and CDR2 YYDKDF (reference sequence). The ends were cut back, 9 bases at V and 0 bases at J, with 6 bases in the middle.

This clonotype showed up just a few times. The chain recombines TRBV7-8 with TRBJ2-1; the D gene is possibly TRBD2 (6 bases). Trimming removed 6 bases from V and 7 bases from J, with 19 bases in between. From germline, CDR1 is SGHVS and CDR2 FQNEAQ. This CDR3 contains 15 residues. CDR3 loop: CASRVTSASGNEQFF. Here the CDR3 DNA reads TGTGCCAGCAGGGTGACTAGTGCCTCGGGAAATGAGCAGTTCTTC.

This clonotype was counted only a few times. The chain is built from TRBV30 and TRBJ2-3; D may match TRBD1 or TRBD2 (5 bases each). CDR3 length equals 13 residues. Per germline, CDR1 GTSNPN and CDR2 SVGIG (reference sequence). V was trimmed by 0 bases and J by 3 bases, leaving 7 bases between them. The CDR3 protein is CAWSVEGTDTQYF. DNA for the CDR3: TGTGCCTGGAGTGTTGAGGGGACAGATACGCAGTATTTT.

There are a few counts of this clonotype. This chain links TRBV4-1 with TRBJ2-5; D ambiguous. CDR1 MGHRA and CDR2 YSYEKL come from the germline V gene. This CDR3 spans 13 amino acids. With 1 base removed from V and 4 bases from J, the gap between germline ends came to 7 bases. This CDR3 reads CASSQVRAETQYF. CDR3 sequence (DNA): TGCGCCAGCAGCCAAGTCCGAGCAGAGACCCAGTACTTC.

This clonotype was recorded a few times. This chain links TRBV4-3 with TRBJ1-4; 9 bases match TRBD1. The CDR3 is 15 residues long. Germline V gene sequence: CDR1 LGHNA, CDR2 YSLEER. With V trimmed by 3 bases and J by 8 bases, 7 bases remained unmatched. The CDR3, as DNA: TGCGCCAGCAGCCAGTGGACAGGGGTGAGAGAAAAACTGTTTTTT. Encoded protein: CASSQWTGVREKLFF.

This chain connects TRBV12-5 to TRBJ2-1; 7 positions match TRBD1. The CDR3 consists of 12 residues. Losses at the gene ends were 1 base for V and 10 bases for J; bases not matched to a gene: 1. Germline-derived CDR1 and CDR2 are LGHNT and FRNRAP. The CDR3 loop reads CASGLGQGEQFF. Written as DNA, the CDR3 is TGTGCTAGTGGTTTGGGACAGGGAGAGCAGTTCTTC. Looking up the rest from reference TRBV12-5 and TRBJ2-1 gives the full variable domain: DARVTQTPRHKVTEMGQEVTMRCQPILGHNTVFWYRQTMMQGLELLAYFRNRAPLDDSGMPKDRFSAEMPDATLATLKIQPSEPRDSAVYFCASGLGQGEQFFGPGTRLTVL.

The chain carries TRBV2 and TRBJ2-7, with TRBD2 identical over 7 bases. This CDR3 has 17 residues. V shed 1 base, J shed 0 bases, and the junction held 9 bases outside the gene matches. Per the germline V gene, CDR1 is SNHLY and CDR2 is FYNNEI. CDR3 DNA: TGTGCCAGCAGTGAAGTCTTATGGCGGGGGTTCTCCTACGAGCAGTACTTC. Residues: CASSEVLWRGFSYEQYF. Together with reference TRBV2 and TRBJ2-7, the CDR3 gives the full variable domain: EPEVTQTPSHQVTQMGQEVILRCVPISNHLYFYWYRQILGQKVEFLVSFYNNEISEKSEIFDDQFSVERPDGSNFTLKIRSTKLEDSAMYFCASSEVLWRGFSYEQYFGPGTRLTVT.

The chain is built from TRBV28 and TRBJ1-6, with TRBD1 identical over 9 bases. The junction had 13 bases not matched to a gene; V was cut back by 6 bases and J by 10 bases. CDR1 is MDHEN, CDR2 SYDVKM, per germline. There are 16 residues in the CDR3. The DNA for the CDR3 is TGTGCCAGCAGGGGACAGGGTACTGGGGAAAAGTCACCCCTCCACTTT. It is translated as CASRGQGTGEKSPLHF.

The rearrangement joins TRBV20-1 to TRBJ2-6; D may match TRBD1 or TRBD2 (5 bases each). The CDR3 consists of 13 residues. Germline CDR1 DFQATT, CDR2 SNEGSKA (reference sequence). Between the trimmed V and J ends, which lost 3 bases and 2 bases, there was a span of 5 bases. DNA for the CDR3: TGCAGTGCTAGGGGACCTGGGGCCAACGTCCTGACTTTC. Translating it yields CSARGPGANVLTF.

This clonotype has at least ten counts. The CDR3 is CASSSGTSGRTQYF. DNA for the CDR3: TGTGCCAGCAGCTCCGGGACTAGCGGGAGAACGCAGTATTTT. The chain recombines TRBV7-9 with TRBJ2-3; 14 bases are a match to TRBD2. Germline V lookup: CDR1 SEHNR, CDR2 FQNEAQ (reference sequence). The length of the CDR3 is 14 residues. Germline trimming cut 4 bases from V and 9 bases from J; bases unmatched to any gene: 3.

This clonotype was observed a few times. The V gene is TRBV11-2, the J gene TRBJ2-1; TRBD2 aligns across 7 bases. Trimming at V came to 5 bases and at J to 6 bases, leaving 13 bases not matched to a gene. The germline V gene encodes CDR1 SGHAT and CDR2 FQNNGV. The CDR3 has 16 amino acids. CDR3 sequence reads: CASSPLAGLKSNEQFF. The CDR3 DNA reads TGTGCCAGCAGCCCCTTAGCGGGTCTGAAGAGCAATGAGCAGTTCTTC.

V gene TRBV29-1 combines with J gene TRBJ1-1; a weak D match, TRBD1 (5 bases). In germline, CDR1 is SQVTM, CDR2 ANQGSEA. V shed 3 bases and J shed 1 base, with 18 bases lying between them. This CDR3 spans 16 amino acids. Here the CDR3 DNA reads TGCAGCGTTGATGACGTTTACGACAGACCGAACACTGAAGCTTTCTTT. It encodes CSVDDVYDRPNTEAFF. Drawing the rest from reference TRBV29-1 and TRBJ1-1, the complete variable domain is SAVISQKPSRDICQRGTSLTIQCQVDSQVTMMFWYRQQPGQSLTLIATANQGSEATYESGFVIDKFPISRPNLTFSTLTVSNMSPEDSSIYLCSVDDVYDRPNTEAFFGQGTRLTVV.